What follows are 28 T cell receptor beta chains derived from one specimen sequenced in a study of T cells after somatic rescue of genetic block. Produced via immunoSEQ multiplex PCR; TCRdb's table is partial and in-frame only. The sample includes 12,000 to 15,000 clones, around three quarters of them seen just once. The sequencing input was peripheral blood mononuclear cells (PBMCs). These receptors came from a boy aged 10-17 years.

This clone is judged medium-sized. This chain's CDR3 is CASSLGGNEKLFF. CDR3 coding DNA: TGCGCCAGCAGCTTGGGGGGTAATGAAAAACTGTTTTTT. The chain combines TRBV5-1 with TRBJ1-4; D is undetermined. The CDR3 is 13 amino acids. The V gene lost 0 bases and the J gene lost 4 bases, with 4 bases spanning the gap. Looked up from germline, CDR1 is SGHRS and CDR2 is YFSETQ.

This clone has a handful of counts. This chain links TRBV9 with TRBJ1-6, with 7 nucleotides matching TRBD1. J was trimmed by 9 bases and V by 3 bases; bases with no gene match: 6. This CDR3 is 14 amino acids long. Per germline, CDR1 SGDLS and CDR2 YYNGEE. CDR3 residues: CASSGQGRISPLHF. In DNA form, the CDR3 reads TGTGCCAGCAGCGGACAGGGCCGTATTTCACCCCTCCACTTT. Complete variable domain (other parts from reference TRBV9 and TRBJ1-6): DSGVTQTPKHLITATGQRVTLRCSPRSGDLSVYWYQQSLDQGLQFLIQYYNGEERAKGNILERFSAQQFPDLHSELNLSSLELGDSALYFCASSGQGRISPLHFGNGTRLTVT.

In its sample, this clone was seen a few times. The rearrangement joins TRBV27 to TRBJ2-3; TRBD2 agrees at 13 bases. The germline CDR1 and CDR2 sequences are MNHEY and SMNVEV (reference sequence). The CDR3 loop spans 17 amino acids. The V and J ends lost 5 bases and 5 bases, in that order; junction bases with no gene match: 10. CDR3 region: CASSPERLAGGGDTQYF. CDR3 nucleotide sequence: TGTGCCAGCAGTCCAGAACGACTAGCGGGAGGAGGAGATACGCAGTATTTT.

The chain carries TRBV5-1 and TRBJ2-3; TRBD2 agrees at 10 bases. The CDR3 sequence is 17 residues long. J lost 3 bases, V lost 4 bases, and 11 bases had no gene match. Germline V gene sequence: CDR1 SGHRS, CDR2 YFSETQ. The CDR3 loop is CASSVQPGLARTDTQYF. The CDR3 coding sequence is TGCGCCAGCAGCGTGCAACCGGGACTAGCGAGAACAGATACGCAGTATTTT.

This clone was counted a few times. This chain connects TRBV21-1 to TRBJ1-5. TRBV21-1 is a pseudogene locus. The CDR3 covers 15 residues. The CDR3 DNA follows: TGTGCCAGCAGCTTCAGGGAGATTAACAATCAGCCCCAGCATTTT. Its protein is CASSFREINNQPQHF.

The CDR3 reads CASSSLGGAEKLFF. DNA for the CDR3: TGTGCCAGTAGTAGCCTTGGAGGGGCGGAAAAACTGTTTTTT. This rearrangement joins TRBV19 to TRBJ1-4; maybe TRBD1 (5 bases). The CDR3 extends over 14 amino acids. Trimming shortened V by 4 bases and J by 8 bases, and 14 bases separated the two germline ends. From germline, CDR1 is LNHDA and CDR2 SQIVND (reference sequence). The variable domain in full, completed from reference TRBV19 and TRBJ1-4, reads DGGITQSPKYLFRKEGQNVTLSCEQNLNHDAMYWYRQDPGQGLRLIYYSQIVNDFQKGDIAEGYSVSREKKESFPLTVTSAQKNPTAFYLCASSSLGGAEKLFFGSGTQLSVL.

The rearrangement links TRBV5-4 to TRBJ2-7; 7 nucleotides agree with TRBD1. The V gene's germline CDR1 is SGHNT and CDR2 YYREEE (reference sequence). The CDR3 spans 14 residues. After removal of 0 bases from V and 2 bases from J, the junction contained 2 bases not matched to a gene. CDR3 in amino acids: CASSLGGQAYEQYF. The CDR3, as DNA: TGTGCCAGCAGCTTGGGCGGACAGGCCTACGAGCAGTACTTC.

The sample holds one count of this clone. V and J are TRBV28 and TRBJ2-6; D remains ambiguous. CDR1 and CDR2 (germline): MDHEN, SYDVKM. CDR3 length: 20 residues. V lost 5 bases to trimming and J lost 0 bases, with 23 bases between them. The CDR3 nucleotides read TGTGCCAGCAGTACACACCTTCTAGTTGAGTCCTCCTCTGGGGCCAACGTCCTGACTTTC. It specifies CASSTHLLVESSSGANVLTF.

This sequence joins TRBV18 and TRBJ2-3, with 7 bases identical to TRBD2. The CDR3 runs to 17 residues. V shed 1 base, J shed 6 bases, and the junction held 13 bases outside the gene matches. Germline loops: CDR1 KGHSH, CDR2 LQKENI. CDR3 DNA: TGTGCCAGCTCACCACTTCGGCCTCGGGGAGGGGCCGATACGCAGTATTTT. Protein sequence: CASSPLRPRGGADTQYF.

V gene TRBV28 combines with J gene TRBJ1-5; no reliable D call. The V gene's germline CDR1 is MDHEN and CDR2 SYDVKM. The CDR3 contains 12 residues. With 3 bases removed from V and 5 bases from J, the gap between germline ends came to 5 bases. CDR3 amino acids: CASSLVYQPQHF. The CDR3, as DNA: TGTGCCAGCAGTTTGGTTTATCAGCCCCAGCATTTT.

The chain carries TRBV6-5 and TRBJ2-7, with no clear D. There are 11 residues in the CDR3. Germline V gene lookup returns CDR1 MNHEY and CDR2 SVGAGI. The V end was cut by 5 bases, the J end by 3 bases, with 5 bases between. The DNA of the CDR3 is TGTGCCAGCAGTGACAACTACGAGCAGTACTTC. It is translated as CASSDNYEQYF.

The chain combines TRBV19 with TRBJ2-7, with 10 nucleotides matching TRBD2. The CDR3 extends over 15 amino acids. With V trimmed by 6 bases and J by 4 bases, 9 bases remained unmatched. Germline V gene lookup returns CDR1 LNHDA and CDR2 SQIVND (reference sequence). CDR3 protein: CASRAGTSASYEQYF. CDR3 nucleotide sequence: TGTGCCAGTAGAGCCGGGACTAGCGCGTCTTACGAGCAGTACTTC.

The V and J genes are TRBV28 and TRBJ2-7; 7 bases are shared with TRBD1. With V trimmed by 6 bases and J by 6 bases, 5 bases remained unmatched. Germline V CDR1 and CDR2: MDHEN, SYDVKM. This CDR3 contains 12 residues. The CDR3 loop is CASRGTVGEQYF. The CDR3 DNA sequence: TGTGCCAGCAGGGGGACAGTCGGCGAGCAGTACTTC.

The chain is built from TRBV6-1 and TRBJ2-1, with 8 positions matching TRBD1. Losses at the gene ends were 7 bases for V and 3 bases for J; bases not matched to a gene: 11. The CDR3 has 16 amino acids. The germline CDR1 and CDR2 sequences are MNHNS and SASEGT. The CDR3 bases are TGTGCCAGCATTGACAGGGGCCCGAAGGGCTACAATGAGCAGTTCTTC. It translates to CASIDRGPKGYNEQFF.

The V gene is TRBV28, the J gene TRBJ2-1; D could derive from TRBD1 or TRBD2 (5 bases each). The germline V gene encodes CDR1 MDHEN and CDR2 SYDVKM. With 3 bases removed from V and 5 bases from J, the gap between germline ends came to 11 bases. The CDR3 is made up of 14 amino acids. The CDR3 region is CASSFPGRHNEQFF. The CDR3 bases are TGTGCCAGCAGTTTCCCGGGACGCCACAATGAGCAGTTCTTC.

V is TRBV5-1 and J is TRBJ2-7; D is perhaps TRBD2 (6 bases). V lost 0 bases and J 2 bases, leaving 12 bases between the germline ends. The CDR3 length is 15 residues. Germline V lookup: CDR1 SGHRS, CDR2 YFSETQ. In DNA, the CDR3 is TGCGCCAGCAGCTTGGCCTTAGCGGAAACCTACGAGCAGTACTTC. It codes for CASSLALAETYEQYF.

V is TRBV6-1 and J is TRBJ2-7; TRBD1 matches at 9 bases. This CDR3 is built from 14 residues. V lost 4 bases to trimming and J lost 4 bases; unmatched junction nucleotides: 5. CDR1 MNHNS and CDR2 SASEGT come from the germline V gene. CDR3 DNA: TGTGCCAGCAGTGCCGGGGACAGGGAGTACGAGCAGTACTTC. Protein product: CASSAGDREYEQYF.

The gene calls are TRBV19 and TRBJ2-3; D is perhaps TRBD2 (6 bases). The CDR3 runs to 12 residues. V shed 4 bases and J shed 8 bases, with 10 bases lying between them. Germline CDR1 reads LNHDA; CDR2 reads SQIVND (reference sequence). This CDR3 reads CASSTTRGTQYF. Written as DNA, the CDR3 is TGTGCCAGTAGTACGACTAGAGGTACGCAGTATTTT. Based on the CDR3 plus reference TRBV19 and TRBJ2-3, the full variable domain is DGGITQSPKYLFRKEGQNVTLSCEQNLNHDAMYWYRQDPGQGLRLIYYSQIVNDFQKGDIAEGYSVSREKKESFPLTVTSAQKNPTAFYLCASSTTRGTQYFGPGTRLTVL.

J is TRBJ2-1 and V is TRBV6-1; 8 nucleotides line up with TRBD1. The CDR3 sequence is 15 residues long. V dropped 3 bases and J dropped 7; count of bases not matched to a gene: 8. The germline CDR1 and CDR2 sequences are MNHNS and SASEGT. The CDR3 reads CASSDHRGWRNEQFF. CDR3 in DNA: TGTGCCAGCAGTGACCACAGGGGGTGGAGGAATGAGCAGTTCTTC.

V gene TRBV30 combines with J gene TRBJ2-7; D not resolved. CDR1 and CDR2 from the germline V gene are GTSNPN and SVGIG (reference sequence). Trimming removed 2 bases at V and 5 bases at J, with 13 bases between. The CDR3 runs to 13 residues. The CDR3 is CAWSSGSRHEQYF. Written as DNA, the CDR3 is TGTGCCTGGAGTAGTGGATCTAGGCACGAGCAGTACTTC.

As concerns this clone: The junction departs from the called germline gene at one end, perhaps through a read error. The chain links TRBV19 to TRBJ2-3; TRBD1 might be the D (5 bases). CDR3 length equals 14 residues. Germline V CDR1 and CDR2: LNHDA, SQIVND (reference sequence). The CDR3 coding sequence is TGTGCAAGTAGTATCCAGGGCAGCACAGATACGCAGTATTTT. This translates into CASSIQGSTDTQYF. Supplemented by reference TRBV19 and TRBJ2-3, the full variable domain reads DGGITQSPKYLFRKEGQNVTLSCEQNLNHDAMYWYRQDPGQGLRLIYYSQIVNDFQKGDIAEGYSVSREKKESFPLTVTSAQKNPTAFYLCASSIQGSTDTQYFGPGTRLTVL.

The chain combines TRBV27 with TRBJ2-7; 7 bases match TRBD1. The CDR3 loop spans 14 amino acids. Losses at the gene ends were 0 bases for V and 3 bases for J; bases not matched to a gene: 2. Per germline, CDR1 MNHEY and CDR2 SMNVEV (reference sequence). The CDR3 here is CASSLSGTDYEQYF. The CDR3, as DNA: TGTGCCAGCAGTTTATCCGGGACAGACTACGAGCAGTACTTC.

This clone ranks as medium-sized (0.01 to 0.1%). The rearrangement uses TRBV7-9 and TRBJ1-4; tentative D call: TRBD1 (5 bases). Trimming stripped 2 bases from V and 3 bases from J, with 13 bases between. CDR1 is SEHNR, CDR2 FQNEAQ, per germline (reference sequence). This CDR3 has 16 amino acids. Written as DNA, the CDR3 is TGTGCCAGCAGCTTACAGGGTCCTAAGTCTAATGAAAAACTGTTTTTT. It is translated as CASSLQGPKSNEKLFF. Together with reference TRBV7-9 and TRBJ1-4, the CDR3 gives the full variable domain: DTGVSQNPRHKITKRGQNVTFRCDPISEHNRLYWYRQTLGQGPEFLTYFQNEAQLEKSRLLSDRFSAERPKGSFSTLEIQRTEQGDSAMYLCASSLQGPKSNEKLFFGSGTQLSVL.

This chain uses TRBV28 with TRBJ2-7; 8 bases are shared with TRBD1. CDR1 and CDR2 from the germline V gene are MDHEN and SYDVKM. The CDR3 has 16 amino acids. V shed 5 bases, J shed 0 bases, and the junction held 9 bases outside the gene matches. The chain's CDR3 is CASSPAGTGSSYEQYF. The CDR3 DNA is TGTGCCAGCAGTCCGGCCGGGACAGGCAGCTCCTACGAGCAGTACTTC.

This rearrangement joins TRBV18 to TRBJ1-3; 8 bases are shared with TRBD1. Looked up from germline, CDR1 is KGHSH and CDR2 is LQKENI. The CDR3 is made up of 14 amino acids. The J segment lost 2 bases and the V segment lost 3 bases, leaving 0 bases of the junction unmatched. The CDR3 spells CASSPDRAGNTIYF. CDR3 bases: TGTGCCAGCTCACCGGACAGGGCTGGAAACACCATATATTTT.

The V gene is TRBV7-8, the J gene TRBJ1-5; perhaps TRBD1 as D (6 bases). This CDR3 region has 14 residues. The V gene lost 0 bases and the J gene lost 7 bases, with 10 bases spanning the gap. The germline V gene encodes CDR1 SGHVS and CDR2 FQNEAQ. This CDR3 is CASSLAAGEQPQHF. DNA for the CDR3: TGTGCCAGCAGCTTAGCCGCAGGGGAACAGCCCCAGCATTTT.

The rearrangement joins TRBV28 to TRBJ1-6; D is uncertain. V dropped 9 bases and J dropped 0 bases, with 15 bases sitting between them. The CDR3 covers 16 residues. Germline CDR1 and CDR2: MDHEN and SYDVKM. The CDR3 region is CASLMGLSSYNSPLHF. In DNA form, the CDR3 reads TGTGCCAGTTTAATGGGTTTGAGCTCCTATAATTCACCCCTCCACTTT.

The chain uses TRBV5-1 and TRBJ1-3; 9 nucleotides line up with TRBD1. The V gene end was trimmed by 0 bases and the J gene end by 3 bases; junction bases not matched to a gene: 1. Germline V gene data show CDR1 as SGHRS and CDR2 as YFSETQ. The CDR3 runs to 15 residues. CDR3 bases: TGCGCCAGCAGCTTGGACAGGGGGCTTGGAAACACCATATATTTT. Translation gives CASSLDRGLGNTIYF. Combining the CDR3 with reference TRBV5-1 and TRBJ1-3 gives the whole variable domain KAGVTQTPRYLIKTRGQQVTLSCSPISGHRSVSWYQQTPGQGLQFLFEYFSETQRNKGNFPGRFSGRQFSNSRSEMNVSTLELGDSALYLCASSLDRGLGNTIYFGEGSWLTVV.